The 20 T cell receptor beta chains below come from one sample, sequenced in a study of type 1 and type 2 diabetes patients (dated by TCRdb to about 2016). Data came from an Illumina MiSeq. Genomic DNA from sorted T cell subsets was used as template for TCRbeta CDR3 amplification. The TCRbeta CDR3 region was amplified by multiplex PCR using 30 forward and 13 reverse primers. In TCRdb, the public reads were trimmed at Q25 with fastp and aligned with MiXCR, with productive beta chains retained. Identical CDR3 protein sequences are pooled into one entry, listed with their most common genes and DNA. Recorded for this sample are 250,000 or so distinct CDR3 sequences; 40% to 50% of them occurred a single time. The ten largest make up roughly 15% of the sample. The source material was peripheral blood mononuclear cells (PBMCs). The receptors derive from a young man with type 2 diabetes.

The chain combines TRBV7-8 with TRBJ1-1, with D perhaps matching TRBD1 (5 bases). The germline CDR1 and CDR2 sequences are SGHVS and FQNEAQ. The CDR3 is made up of 14 amino acids. The V end lost 7 bases, the J end lost 4 bases, and 16 bases lay between the germline ends. This chain's CDR3 is CASTVGQRGTEAFF. In DNA form, the CDR3 reads TGTGCCAGCACCGTCGGACAAAGGGGCACTGAAGCTTTCTTT.

Note on this clonotype: The junction and the germline gene differ at one end; a read error may be behind it. J is TRBJ2-7 and V is TRBV15, with no clear D. This CDR3 contains 14 residues. CDR1 and CDR2 (germline): LNHNV, YYDKDF (reference sequence). The DNA of the CDR3 is TGTGCCGCCAGCAGAGATCTGACCTACTCCGAGCAGTACTTC. Its translation: CAASRDLTYSEQYF.

The chain is built from TRBV12-3 or TRBV12-4 and TRBJ2-5; a possible D gene is TRBD1 (5 bases). Trimming took off 7 bases at V and 5 bases at J, with 14 bases between the two ends. The CDR3 has 13 residues. The DNA for the CDR3 is TGTGCCAGCACCGCAACAGGTCCGGAGACCCAGTACTTC. Its translation: CASTATGPETQYF.

The sample holds a few counts of this clonotype. The CDR3 DNA reads as TGTGCCAGCAGCCCGCAAGCCCCAGGACTAGCAGACTACGAGCAGTACTTC. It encodes CASSPQAPGLADYEQYF. The chain employs TRBV7-9 and TRBJ2-7, with TRBD2 identical over 8 bases. Losses at the gene ends were 5 bases for V and 3 bases for J; bases not matched to a gene: 15. This CDR3 has 17 residues. Germline loops: CDR1 SEHNR, CDR2 FQNEAQ (reference sequence). The entire variable domain, with the rest obtained from reference TRBV7-9 and TRBJ2-7, is as follows: DTGVSQNPRHKITKRGQNVTFRCDPISEHNRLYWYRQTLGQGPEFLTYFQNEAQLEKSRLLSDRFSAERPKGSFSTLEIQRTEQGDSAMYLCASSPQAPGLADYEQYFGPGTRLTVT.

The CDR3 DNA reads TGTGCCAGCAGCGTAGAGATTTTGACTAGCGGATACAATGAGCAGTTCTTC. As protein: CASSVEILTSGYNEQFF. The chain has TRBV9 and TRBJ2-1, with 9 bases that match TRBD2. This CDR3 is built from 17 residues. The germline V gene has CDR1 SGDLS and CDR2 YYNGEE. V lost 0 bases and J lost 4; bases outside the gene matches: 8. Drawing the rest from reference TRBV9 and TRBJ2-1, the complete variable domain is DSGVTQTPKHLITATGQRVTLRCSPRSGDLSVYWYQQSLDQGLQFLIQYYNGEERAKGNILERFSAQQFPDLHSELNLSSLELGDSALYFCASSVEILTSGYNEQFFGPGTRLTVL.

The J gene is TRBJ2-1, the V gene TRBV5-1, with D tentatively TRBD2 (6 bases). The germline CDR1 and CDR2 sequences are SGHRS and YFSETQ. Trimming removed 3 bases at V and 7 bases at J, with 17 bases between. The CDR3 sequence is 15 residues long. The CDR3 sequence is CASSWASSAENEQFF. CDR3 DNA sequence: TGCGCCAGCAGCTGGGCTTCTAGCGCCGAGAATGAGCAGTTCTTC.

Only a few counts were recorded for this clonotype. The rearrangement uses TRBV2 and TRBJ1-2; no reliable D call. The CDR3 contains 15 residues. V lost 2 bases and J lost 8, with 18 bases in between. Germline V CDR1 and CDR2: SNHLY, FYNNEI. Here the CDR3 DNA reads TGTGCCAGCAGTGAAAGCGTCAGCCCCGTGGGGGGCTACACCTTC. This gives the protein CASSESVSPVGGYTF.

This clonotype has a handful of counts. V and J are TRBV9 and TRBJ1-2; D is possibly TRBD1 (5 bases). V was trimmed by 2 bases and J by 3 bases, leaving 17 bases between them. Germline V gene data show CDR1 as SGDLS and CDR2 as YYNGEE. The CDR3 runs to 16 residues. CDR3 sequence (DNA): TGTGCCAGCAGCGTGGAGTGGAAAGGGGAGGACTATGGCTACACCTTC. Translating gives CASSVEWKGEDYGYTF. The whole variable domain, filled in from reference TRBV9 and TRBJ1-2, reads DSGVTQTPKHLITATGQRVTLRCSPRSGDLSVYWYQQSLDQGLQFLIQYYNGEERAKGNILERFSAQQFPDLHSELNLSSLELGDSALYFCASSVEWKGEDYGYTFGSGTRLTVV.

This chain uses TRBV7-3 with TRBJ2-1; 14 bases line up with TRBD2. V was pared by 4 bases and J by 8 bases, with 7 bases of the junction left unmatched. This CDR3 is 16 amino acids long. Per the germline V gene, CDR1 is SGHTA and CDR2 is FQGTGA. CDR3 sequence: CASSSTRGLAGDEQFF. The DNA for the CDR3 is TGTGCCAGCAGCTCAACCCGGGGACTAGCGGGAGATGAGCAGTTCTTC.

This clonotype was found a few times. The chain carries TRBV25-1 and TRBJ2-1, with 12 bases matching TRBD2. This CDR3 has 17 residues. Unmatched junction bases numbered 10, after V lost 3 bases and J lost 7 bases. CDR1 and CDR2 from the germline V gene are MGHDK and SYGVNS. The CDR3 spells CASSDPETSGSLNEQFF. The CDR3 nucleotides are TGTGCCAGCAGTGATCCCGAGACTAGCGGGAGCTTGAATGAGCAGTTCTTC.

In its sample, this clonotype was seen many times. This chain joins TRBV10-3 and TRBJ2-2; D remains unclear. With 8 bases removed from V and 8 bases from J, the gap between germline ends came to 9 bases. Germline V gene data show CDR1 as ENHRY and CDR2 as SYGVKD. The CDR3 is 11 residues long. CDR3 sequence reads: CAISAGGELFF. Written as DNA, the CDR3 is TGTGCCATCTCAGCCGGTGGGGAGCTGTTTTTT.

The CDR3 sequence: CASRPRLAGGLEETQYF. In DNA, the CDR3 is TGTGCCAGCAGACCCCGACTAGCGGGGGGGCTAGAAGAGACCCAGTACTTC. This chain joins TRBV6-6 and TRBJ2-5; 14 bases fit TRBD2. The CDR3 contains 17 residues. The ends lost 6 bases at V and 3 bases at J; junction bases unmatched: 9. The V gene's germline CDR1 is MNHNY and CDR2 SVGAGI (reference sequence).

J is TRBJ2-5 and V is TRBV6-1, with 16 positions matching TRBD2. Germline V CDR1 and CDR2: MNHNS, SASEGT. The junction had 4 bases not matched to a gene; V was cut back by 8 bases and J by 4 bases. The CDR3 totals 15 residues. The CDR3 nucleotides read TGTGCCAGCCAGGGACTAGCGGGAGGGGGAGAGACCCAGTACTTC. Its translation: CASQGLAGGGETQYF.

V usage is TRBV6-5 and J usage is TRBJ1-1; the match to TRBD1 covers 8 bases. In germline, CDR1 is MNHEY, CDR2 SVGAGI. V was clipped by 5 bases and J by 6 bases; unmatched bases: 2. This CDR3 is 12 amino acids long. The CDR3 reads CASSDRGSEAFF. CDR3 in DNA: TGTGCCAGCAGTGACAGGGGTTCTGAAGCTTTCTTT.

Remarks on this clonotype: A much larger clone differs by one base, so this may be a read error. CDR3 residues: CASSEDRLQAFF. In DNA, the CDR3 is TGCGCCAGCAGTGAGGACAGACTCCAAGCTTTCTTT. J is TRBJ1-1 and V is TRBV10-1; D is possibly TRBD1 (5 bases). CDR1 is WNHNN, CDR2 SYGVQD, per germline (reference sequence). The CDR3 runs to 12 residues. The V gene lost 2 bases and the J gene lost 9 bases, with 10 bases spanning the gap.

This clonotype was found many times. The chain carries TRBV2 and TRBJ1-1; D is uncertain. Germline V gene data show CDR1 as SNHLY and CDR2 as FYNNEI. V gave up 7 bases and J gave up 8 bases, with 17 bases separating them. The CDR3 is made up of 13 amino acids. The CDR3 region is CASTYLEVIEAFF. The DNA for the CDR3 is TGTGCCAGCACCTACCTAGAGGTTATAGAAGCTTTCTTT.

The table lists this clonotype with a few counts. This rearrangement joins TRBV19 to TRBJ2-3, with 12 positions matching TRBD2. The CDR3 consists of 14 residues. The junction had 8 bases not matched to a gene; V was cut back by 10 bases and J by 6 bases. In germline, CDR1 is LNHDA, CDR2 SQIVND (reference sequence). As DNA, the CDR3 is TGTGCCACCCAGACTAGCGGGGGTTCGGATACGCAGTATTTT. Protein product: CATQTSGGSDTQYF.

This clonotype was counted at least ten times. This chain connects TRBV2 to TRBJ2-5; D possibly matches TRBD1 or TRBD2 (5 bases each). The CDR3 is 13 residues long. CDR1 and CDR2 from the germline V gene are SNHLY and FYNNEI. Trimming removed 7 bases from V and 3 bases from J, with 12 bases in between. This chain's CDR3 is CASNRDHEETQYF. The CDR3 region has the DNA TGTGCCAGCAACCGGGACCACGAAGAGACCCAGTACTTC.

This clonotype was seen repeatedly, ten times or more. J is TRBJ2-6 and V is TRBV7-8; the D call may be TRBD1 or TRBD2 (5 bases each). Germline CDR1 reads SGHVS; CDR2 reads FQNEAQ. V lost 6 bases and J 0 bases, leaving 12 bases between the germline ends. The CDR3 runs to 16 residues. CDR3 nucleotides: TGTGCCAGCAGTCGGGACGGTTACTCTGGGGCCAACGTCCTGACTTTC. This sequence encodes CASSRDGYSGANVLTF.

This sequence joins TRBV12-3 or TRBV12-4 and TRBJ2-1, with D hard to call. V was trimmed by 6 bases and J by 15 bases, leaving 18 bases between them. The CDR3 is 12 residues long. In DNA, the CDR3 is TGTGCCAGCAGACCGGGCCTTTCTCCCCCGTTCTTC. Translation: CASRPGLSPPFF.